This T cell receptor (beta chain) was profiled in a study of T cell repertoires in cytomegalovirus infection. Whole-study context: An indication of both CMV infection and matching HLA type came from public TCR beta signatures. General observations from the study: Dominating the ex vivo response were TCR beta clonotypes that were CMV-specific and HLA-C-restricted. Cumulative frequency of public TCR beta families picked out carriers of CMV plus the relevant HLA.

A single record per CDR3 protein comes from TCRdb applying MiXCR to the reads. The sample lists roughly 630,000 distinct CDR3 sequences; 20% to 25% were seen once. This clonotype was recorded many times. The antigen is undetermined. Trimming removed 3 bases from V and 5 bases from J, with 8 bases in between. The CDR3 runs to 13 residues. CDR1 is SGHVS and CDR2 is FQNEAQ in the germline V gene. This receptor was obtained from a human donor in good health (CMV status not recorded). Some clones in this sample may be carry-over from other donors' samples. The chain links TRBV7-8 to TRBJ1-5; D possibly corresponds to TRBD1 (5 bases). Source material: CD8+ T cells from PBMCs. CDR3: CASSFPGHQPQHF. The CDR3 DNA reads TGTGCCAGCAGCTTTCCAGGGCATCAGCCCCAGCATTTT.